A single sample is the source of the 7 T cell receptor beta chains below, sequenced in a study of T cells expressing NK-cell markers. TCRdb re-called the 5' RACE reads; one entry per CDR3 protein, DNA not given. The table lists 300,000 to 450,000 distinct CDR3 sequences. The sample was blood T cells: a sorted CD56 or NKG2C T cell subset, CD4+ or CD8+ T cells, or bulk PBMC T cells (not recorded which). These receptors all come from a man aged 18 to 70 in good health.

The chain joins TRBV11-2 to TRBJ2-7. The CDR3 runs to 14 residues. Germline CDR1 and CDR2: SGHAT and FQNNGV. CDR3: CASSSGRFWGEQYF.

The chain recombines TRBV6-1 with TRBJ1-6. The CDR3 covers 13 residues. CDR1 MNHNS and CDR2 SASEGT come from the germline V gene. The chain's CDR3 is CACLSPYNSPLHF.

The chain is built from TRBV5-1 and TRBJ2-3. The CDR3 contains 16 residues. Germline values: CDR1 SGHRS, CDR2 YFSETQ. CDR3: CASSLATRVNTDTQYF.

CDR3 sequence reads: CASRRGENTGELFF. V is TRBV2 and J is TRBJ2-2; the TCRdb D gene call, TRBD2, has no DNA to confirm it. This CDR3 spans 14 amino acids. CDR1 SNHLY and CDR2 FYNNEI come from the germline V gene.

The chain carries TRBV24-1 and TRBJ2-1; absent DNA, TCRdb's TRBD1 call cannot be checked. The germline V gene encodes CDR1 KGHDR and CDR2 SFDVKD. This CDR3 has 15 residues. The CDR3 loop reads CATSDTGTGYNEQFF.

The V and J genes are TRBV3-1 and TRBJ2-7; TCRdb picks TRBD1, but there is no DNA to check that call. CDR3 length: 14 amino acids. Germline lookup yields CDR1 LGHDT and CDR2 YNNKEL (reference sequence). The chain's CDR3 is CASSWIGQGDEQYF.

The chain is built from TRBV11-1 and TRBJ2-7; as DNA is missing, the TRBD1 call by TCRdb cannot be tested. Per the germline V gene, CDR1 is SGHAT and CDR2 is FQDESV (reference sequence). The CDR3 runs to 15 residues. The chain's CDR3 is CASSLQGAGTYEQYF.